These 24 T cell receptor beta chains originate from one sample sequenced in a study of blood T cell repertoires in COVID-19. Libraries were prepared by immunoSEQ multiplex PCR; TCRdb keeps only in-frame clonotypes and omits some of them. The sample has around 250,000 clones; under 95% are singletons. The sequenced sample consisted of PBMCs or T cells enriched from blood (not recorded which). These receptors came from a man aged 35 to 55 who had been exposed to COVID-19.

As DNA, the CDR3 is TGTGCCAGTAGTATAGTTCCCGCGGGGATGGGTAATTCACCCCTCCACTTT. Translation gives CASSIVPAGMGNSPLHF. This sequence joins TRBV19 and TRBJ1-6; D unclear. The CDR3 runs 17 residues. The germline V gene has CDR1 LNHDA and CDR2 SQIVND (reference sequence). V was trimmed by 1 base and J by 6 bases, leaving 16 bases between them.

The CDR3 loop is CASSPTLSRLAYEQYF. CDR3 DNA sequence: TGTGCCAGCTCACCAACATTATCTAGACTAGCCTACGAGCAGTACTTC. This chain uses TRBV18 with TRBJ2-7; a possible D gene is TRBD2 (6 bases). Trimming removed 2 bases at V and 2 bases at J, with 16 bases between. CDR1 is KGHSH and CDR2 is LQKENI in the germline V gene. The CDR3 consists of 16 residues.

The J gene is TRBJ2-1, the V gene TRBV7-9; 7 bases line up with TRBD1. The V gene's germline CDR1 is SEHNR and CDR2 FQNEAQ (reference sequence). The CDR3 totals 13 residues. The V and J ends lost 8 bases and 0 bases, in that order; junction bases with no gene match: 1. The CDR3 loop is CASRTGSYNEQFF. CDR3 sequence (DNA): TGTGCCAGCCGGACAGGCTCCTACAATGAGCAGTTCTTC.

The rearrangement joins TRBV24-1 to TRBJ1-5; TRBD1 agrees at 11 bases. CDR3 length: 17 residues. With 2 bases clipped from V and 7 bases from J, the junction kept 9 bases outside the gene matches. CDR1 and CDR2 (germline): KGHDR, SFDVKD. The DNA for the CDR3 is TGTGCCACCAGTGATTCCGGGACAGGGGGATTAAGACAGCCCCAGCATTTT. It is translated as CATSDSGTGGLRQPQHF.

The J gene is TRBJ2-7, the V gene TRBV14; D is perhaps TRBD1 (6 bases). Trimming left V 2 bases short and J 3 bases short, with 20 bases between. Germline loops: CDR1 SGHDN, CDR2 FVKESK. This CDR3 comprises 17 residues. The CDR3 nucleotides read TGTGCCAGCAGCCAAAACCGGAGACAGGCGGCGGACTACGAGCAGTACTTC. Its translation is CASSQNRRQAADYEQYF.

V usage is TRBV6-5 and J usage is TRBJ1-1, with D tentatively TRBD1 (5 bases). The germline CDR1 and CDR2 sequences are MNHEY and SVGAGI. This CDR3 has 11 residues. Trimming shortened V by 6 bases and J by 4 bases, and 6 bases separated the two germline ends. The chain's CDR3 is CASRGLTEAFF. As DNA, the CDR3 is TGTGCCAGCAGGGGGCTCACTGAAGCTTTCTTT.

J is TRBJ1-1 and V is TRBV20-1, with no clear D. Trimming stripped 3 bases from V and 1 base from J, with 12 bases between. CDR3 length: 14 amino acids. The germline gives CDR1 DFQATT, CDR2 SNEGSKA (reference sequence). This CDR3 is CSASFSGSNTEAFF. CDR3 DNA sequence: TGCAGTGCTAGTTTTAGCGGATCGAACACTGAAGCTTTCTTT.

The V gene is TRBV5-4, the J gene TRBJ1-4; perhaps TRBD1 as D (5 bases). CDR1 and CDR2 (germline): SGHNT, YYREEE (reference sequence). The CDR3 spans 13 residues. V lost 4 bases and J lost 5, with 9 bases in between. CDR3 amino acids: CASSVPGNEKLFF. The CDR3 DNA follows: TGTGCCAGCAGCGTACCAGGGAATGAAAAACTGTTTTTT.

The rearrangement links TRBV18 to TRBJ2-1; D may be TRBD1 (7 bases). Germline V gene lookup returns CDR1 KGHSH and CDR2 LQKENI. The V gene lost 0 bases and the J gene lost 9 bases, with 12 bases spanning the gap. CDR3 length: 14 amino acids. CDR3 protein: CASSPPDREAEQFF. In DNA, the CDR3 is TGTGCCAGCTCACCACCCGACAGGGAGGCTGAGCAGTTCTTC.

Concerning this clone: The sample holds other DNA sequences that translate to the same CDR3. The chain links TRBV11-2 to TRBJ2-7; weak D call: TRBD1 (6 bases). V gave up 4 bases and J gave up 2 bases, with 12 bases separating them. The CDR3 contains 14 residues. CDR1 and CDR2 (germline): SGHAT, FQNNGV. CDR3 nucleotide sequence: TGTGCCAGCAGCTCGCCGGGACATCCCTACGAGCAGTACTTC. As protein: CASSSPGHPYEQYF.

V gene TRBV30 combines with J gene TRBJ2-3; TRBD2 agrees at 12 bases. Germline lookup yields CDR1 GTSNPN and CDR2 SVGIG (reference sequence). The CDR3 sequence is 15 residues long. Trimming took 8 bases from V and 4 from J; bases not matched to a gene: 10. CDR3 sequence (DNA): TGTGCCGGAGAGATTGGACTAGCGGGATCAGATACGCAGTATTTT. Its translation is CAGEIGLAGSDTQYF.

The chain links TRBV9 to TRBJ1-2; D might be TRBD1 (6 bases). The CDR3 is 13 residues long. The V end lost 3 bases, the J end lost 6 bases, and 12 bases lay between the germline ends. Per the germline V gene, CDR1 is SGDLS and CDR2 is YYNGEE. In DNA, the CDR3 is TGTGCCAGCAGCGGGCCCCACAGGGATGGCTACACCTTC. As protein: CASSGPHRDGYTF.

The chain recombines TRBV18 with TRBJ2-1; D is perhaps TRBD1 (6 bases). The CDR3 length is 14 residues. The ends were cut back, 8 bases at V and 9 bases at J, with 20 bases in the middle. From germline, CDR1 is KGHSH and CDR2 LQKENI. The CDR3 DNA follows: TGTGCCAGCCGCGAGGAAGGGGGATGGGGTGAGCAGTTCTTC. Translating gives CASREEGGWGEQFF.

The chain is built from TRBV9 and TRBJ1-2, with 8 bases aligning to TRBD1. Germline CDR1 reads SGDLS; CDR2 reads YYNGEE. This CDR3 region has 16 residues. Losses at the gene ends were 0 bases for V and 3 bases for J; bases not matched to a gene: 7. CDR3 in amino acids: CASSVAAGQGDYGYTF. The CDR3 DNA follows: TGTGCCAGCAGCGTAGCTGCAGGACAGGGAGACTATGGCTACACCTTC.

CDR3: CASSFSGTSGRAAYEQYF. CDR3 DNA: TGTGCCAGCAGTTTTTCAGGGACTAGCGGGAGGGCCGCCTACGAGCAGTACTTC. The chain joins TRBV27 to TRBJ2-7; TRBD2 agrees at 16 bases. V lost 3 bases, J lost 2 bases, and 7 bases stayed unmatched. Germline V CDR1 and CDR2: MNHEY, SMNVEV (reference sequence). The CDR3 spans 18 residues.

This chain connects TRBV9 to TRBJ2-5, with D perhaps matching TRBD2 (6 bases). Trimming cost V 3 bases and J 9 bases, with 12 bases left between them. Germline loops: CDR1 SGDLS, CDR2 YYNGEE. CDR3 size: 12 residues. The CDR3, as DNA: TGTGCCAGCAGCGGGGAGGTGGGCCCCCAGTACTTC. It specifies CASSGEVGPQYF.

The chain employs TRBV28 and TRBJ2-1; TRBD2 agrees at 8 bases. Trimming cost V 5 bases and J 5 bases; bases outside gene matches: 8. In germline, CDR1 is MDHEN, CDR2 SYDVKM. The CDR3 is 15 residues long. CDR3 sequence (DNA): TGTGCCAGCAGTCCACTAGCGGAGGAAAACAATGAGCAGTTCTTC. Translation gives CASSPLAEENNEQFF.

The gene calls are TRBV6-4 and TRBJ2-1; 11 nucleotides match TRBD2. Germline-derived CDR1 and CDR2 are MRHNA and SNTAGT. V gave up 0 bases and J gave up 8 bases; unmatched junction bases: 6. CDR3 length: 16 residues. CDR3 nucleotide sequence: TGTGCCAGCAGTGACTCTAGCGGGAGGGCCCGGGATGAGCAGTTCTTC. Translated: CASSDSSGRARDEQFF.

CDR3 DNA sequence: TGTGCCAGCAGCGTAGACGTGGACAGGGGAAATTCACCCCTCCACTTT. Residues: CASSVDVDRGNSPLHF. This chain connects TRBV9 to TRBJ1-6; 9 bases match TRBD1. CDR1 and CDR2 from the germline V gene are SGDLS and YYNGEE. This CDR3 region has 16 residues. Losses at the gene ends were 0 bases for V and 7 bases for J; bases not matched to a gene: 5.

This clone was seen more than once but under ten times. V and J are TRBV30 and TRBJ2-2; D is undetermined. V lost 1 base and J lost 6, with 12 bases in between. Germline V gene lookup returns CDR1 GTSNPN and CDR2 SVGIG (reference sequence). This CDR3 region has 14 residues. The CDR3 DNA reads as TGTGCCTGGAGTGAAACTGGAGAGGCCGGGGAGCTGTTTTTT. Residues: CAWSETGEAGELFF.

The gene calls are TRBV19 and TRBJ2-7; TRBD2 matches 10 bases. In germline, CDR1 is LNHDA, CDR2 SQIVND (reference sequence). The junction had 3 bases not matched to a gene; V was cut back by 3 bases and J by 4 bases. This CDR3 has 14 residues. The CDR3 DNA reads TGTGCCAGTAGTATCACTAGCGGGACTTACGAGCAGTACTTC. Translated, it gives CASSITSGTYEQYF.

This sequence joins TRBV29-1 and TRBJ2-2; 11 bases map to TRBD2. The CDR3 is 13 amino acids. Germline trimming cut 7 bases from V and 3 bases from J; bases unmatched to any gene: 1. The germline CDR1 and CDR2 sequences are SQVTM and ANQGSEA. CDR3 residues: CSGGLADTGELFF. The CDR3 nucleotides read TGCAGCGGGGGACTAGCGGACACCGGGGAGCTGTTTTTT.

This chain links TRBV3-1 (or the pseudogene TRBV3-2) with TRBJ1-1; perhaps TRBD1 as D (6 bases). Trimming shortened V by 3 bases and J by 4 bases, and 18 bases separated the two germline ends. The germline CDR1 and CDR2 sequences are LGHDT and YNNKEL (reference sequence). The length of the CDR3 is 16 residues. The CDR3 region is CASSHLTGGGRTEAFF. CDR3 in DNA: TGTGCCAGCAGCCACCTAACGGGCGGGGGCCGCACTGAAGCTTTCTTT.

V is TRBV29-1 and J is TRBJ1-4; D is undetermined. Per germline, CDR1 SQVTM and CDR2 ANQGSEA. Trimming stripped 7 bases from V and 1 base from J, with 7 bases between. CDR3 length: 12 amino acids. The chain's CDR3 is CSGHGTNEKLFF. The CDR3 DNA follows: TGCAGCGGGCATGGAACTAATGAAAAACTGTTTTTT.